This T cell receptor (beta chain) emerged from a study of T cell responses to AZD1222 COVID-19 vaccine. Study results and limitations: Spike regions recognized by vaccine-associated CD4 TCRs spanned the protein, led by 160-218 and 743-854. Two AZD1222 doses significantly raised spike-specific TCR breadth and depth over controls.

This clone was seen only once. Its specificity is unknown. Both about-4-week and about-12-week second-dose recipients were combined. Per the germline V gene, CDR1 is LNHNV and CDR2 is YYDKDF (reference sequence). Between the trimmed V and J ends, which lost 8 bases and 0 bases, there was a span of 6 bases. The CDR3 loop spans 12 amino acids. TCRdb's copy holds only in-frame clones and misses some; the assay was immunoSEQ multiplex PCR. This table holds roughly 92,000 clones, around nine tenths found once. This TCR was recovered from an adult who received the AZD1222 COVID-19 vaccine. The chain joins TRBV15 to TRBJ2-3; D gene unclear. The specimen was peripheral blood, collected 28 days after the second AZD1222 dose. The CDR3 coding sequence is TGTGCCACCTCGCTTAGCACAGATACGCAGTATTTT. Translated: CATSLSTDTQYF.